The present T cell receptor (beta chain) was sequenced within a study of blood T cell repertoires in COVID-19. Trimming shortened V by 1 base and J by 0 bases, and 18 bases separated the two germline ends. The CDR3 has 18 amino acids. Germline CDR1 and CDR2: SGHDN and FVKESK. Grouping used clinical history reported by participants in a survey and questionnaire. The study counted Cohort 3 donors as recovered given two negative PCRs, clearance, or symptom resolution. Generated by immunoSEQ multiplex PCR, the TCRdb table keeps only in-frame clones and is missing some. The data contain some 240,000 clones, approximately 84% of them singletons.

V and J are TRBV14 and TRBJ1-1; D ambiguous. The specimen sequenced was PBMCs or T cells enriched from blood (not recorded which). This TCR was sampled from a man aged 45-65 years who had recovered from COVID-19. CDR3 region: CASSQGWMRASMNTEAFF. CDR3 coding DNA: TGTGCCAGCAGCCAAGGGTGGATGCGGGCCAGTATGAACACTGAAGCTTTCTTT.